This record covers a single T cell receptor (beta chain). The CDR3 is made up of 16 amino acids. From germline, CDR1 is MDHEN and CDR2 SYDVKM. V was trimmed by 6 bases and J by 0 bases, leaving 18 bases between them. Generated by immunoSEQ multiplex PCR, the TCRdb table keeps only in-frame clones and is missing some. The data contain around 200,000 clones, about 90% of them singletons. The sample originates from a study of cytomegalovirus exposure and HLA in healthy donors. The receptor comes from a woman younger than 35 in good health and CMV-seronegative. The chain has TRBV28 and TRBJ2-7; no clear D. Sequences were obtained from PBMCs. DNA of the CDR3: TGTGCCAGCAGCCCCCGTCGACTGTCTAGCTCCTACGAGCAGTACTTC. Protein sequence: CASSPRRLSSSYEQYF. Full variable domain (missing parts from reference TRBV28 and TRBJ2-7): DVKVTQSSRYLVKRTGEKVFLECVQDMDHENMFWYRQDPGLGLRLIYFSYDVKMKEKGDIPEGYSVSREKKERFSLILESASTNQTSMYLCASSPRRLSSSYEQYFGPGTRLTVT.